The clone carrying this T cell receptor (beta chain) has more than one count but fewer than ten. Its target is unknown. This may arise from a read error, as a much more abundant clone is one base away. Likely a read error: the CDR3 ends without its conserved phenylalanine or tryptophan. Ophthalmopathy cases scored 3 or more on the Clinical Activity Score and 4 or more on NOSPECS grade, with duration below 3 months. This CDR3 comprises 14 residues. CDR1 LGHDT and CDR2 YNNKEL come from the germline V gene (reference sequence). Losses at the gene ends were 4 bases for V and 6 bases for J; bases not matched to a gene: 6. This entry is derived from a study of T cells in Graves' hyperthyroidism and ophthalmopathy. General study points: Stable hyperthyroidism was separated from ophthalmopathy by a model based on 13 V-J features. Among thyroid clonotypes expanded above 0.001, most also appeared in blood.

TCR beta CDR3 region amplification was performed from RNA transcripts. The TCR CDR3 first-round RT-PCR relied on the HTBI primer set. TCRdb used MiXCR to reprocess the multiplex PCR reads, holding one entry per CDR3 protein. This sample has 300,000 to 450,000 distinct CDR3 sequences, with around 13% found just once. This sequence joins TRBV3-1 and TRBJ1-2; TRBD1 matches 9 bases. What was sequenced was blood. This receptor was taken from a woman aged 25-40 years with Graves' ophthalmopathy. CDR3 DNA: TGTGCCAGCAGCCGAGGGACAGGGCCTGATGGCTACACCCTC. Residues: CASSRGTGPDGYTL.